Here is one T cell receptor beta chain with its context. The sample is drawn from a study of blood T cell repertoires in COVID-19. Here immunoSEQ multiplex PCR was the method, and the copy in TCRdb shows in-frame clones only, minus some. The sample holds roughly 410,000 clones, over 75% seen once. CDR3 length equals 13 residues. V was trimmed by 6 bases and J by 5 bases, leaving 10 bases between them. Seattle patient enrollment occurred during active infection, with longitudinal follow-up thereafter. This chain links TRBV12-3 or TRBV12-4 with TRBJ2-2; D unresolved. The receptor comes from a woman aged 35 to 49 with COVID-19, enrolled during active disease. Material for sequencing was peripheral blood. The CDR3 bases are TGTGCCAGCAGCCCATACAGAACCGGGGAGCTGTTTTTT. Protein product: CASSPYRTGELFF.